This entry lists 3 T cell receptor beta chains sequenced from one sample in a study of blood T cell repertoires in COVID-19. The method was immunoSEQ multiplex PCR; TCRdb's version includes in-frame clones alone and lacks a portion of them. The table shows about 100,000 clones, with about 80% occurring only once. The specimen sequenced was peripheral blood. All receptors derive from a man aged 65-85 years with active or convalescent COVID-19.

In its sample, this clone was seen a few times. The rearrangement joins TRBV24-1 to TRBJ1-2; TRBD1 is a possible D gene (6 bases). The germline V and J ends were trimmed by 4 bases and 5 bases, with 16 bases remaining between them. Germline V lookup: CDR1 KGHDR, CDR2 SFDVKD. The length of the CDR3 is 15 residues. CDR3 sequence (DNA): TGTGCCACCAGTGAAGGGACACCTATCCTTTATGGCTACACCTTC. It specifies CATSEGTPILYGYTF.

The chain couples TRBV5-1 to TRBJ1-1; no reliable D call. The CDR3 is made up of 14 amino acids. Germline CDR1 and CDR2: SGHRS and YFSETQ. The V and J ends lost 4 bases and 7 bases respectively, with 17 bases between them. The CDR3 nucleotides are TGCGCCAGCAGCCCGGAGGTGGGAAGGATTGAAGCTTTCTTT. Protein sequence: CASSPEVGRIEAFF. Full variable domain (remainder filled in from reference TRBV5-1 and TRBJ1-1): KAGVTQTPRYLIKTRGQQVTLSCSPISGHRSVSWYQQTPGQGLQFLFEYFSETQRNKGNFPGRFSGRQFSNSRSEMNVSTLELGDSALYLCASSPEVGRIEAFFGQGTRLTVV.

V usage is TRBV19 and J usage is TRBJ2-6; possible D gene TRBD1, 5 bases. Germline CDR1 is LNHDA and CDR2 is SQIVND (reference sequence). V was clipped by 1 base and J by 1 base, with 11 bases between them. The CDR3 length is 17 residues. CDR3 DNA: TGTGCCAGTAGTATAGGGGTGGGGCTGTCTGGGGCCAACGTCCTGACTTTC. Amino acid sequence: CASSIGVGLSGANVLTF. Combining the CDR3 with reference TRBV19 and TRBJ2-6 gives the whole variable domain DGGITQSPKYLFRKEGQNVTLSCEQNLNHDAMYWYRQDPGQGLRLIYYSQIVNDFQKGDIAEGYSVSREKKESFPLTVTSAQKNPTAFYLCASSIGVGLSGANVLTFGAGSRLTVL.